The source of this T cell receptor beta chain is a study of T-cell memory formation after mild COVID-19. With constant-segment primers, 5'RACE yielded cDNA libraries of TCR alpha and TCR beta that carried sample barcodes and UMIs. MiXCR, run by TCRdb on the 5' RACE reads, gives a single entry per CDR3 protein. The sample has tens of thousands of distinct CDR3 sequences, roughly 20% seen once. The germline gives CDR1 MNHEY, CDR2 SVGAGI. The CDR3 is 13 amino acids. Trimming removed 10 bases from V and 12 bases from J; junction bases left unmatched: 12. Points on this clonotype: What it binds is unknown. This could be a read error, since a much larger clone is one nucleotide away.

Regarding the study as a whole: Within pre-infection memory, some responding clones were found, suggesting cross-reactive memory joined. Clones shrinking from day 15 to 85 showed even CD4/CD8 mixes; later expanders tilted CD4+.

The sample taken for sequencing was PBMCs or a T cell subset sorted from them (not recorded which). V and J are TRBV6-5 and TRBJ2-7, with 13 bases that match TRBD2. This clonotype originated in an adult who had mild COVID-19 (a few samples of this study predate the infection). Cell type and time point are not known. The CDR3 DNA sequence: TGTGCCACCAGGGGGACTAGCGGGATAGGTGCGTACTTC. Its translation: CATRGTSGIGAYF.